This is a list of T cell receptor beta chains from one sample in a study of shared clonotypes between healthy human individuals. Assay used: immunoSEQ multiplex PCR; TCRdb lists only in-frame clones, some missing. This table has about 490,000 clones, about 78% appearing once. Sequencing input: PBMCs. The receptors stem from a woman in her 40s in good health. Some clones in this sample may be carry-over from other donors' samples. CDR3s include the opening cysteine and the closing phenylalanine or tryptophan. A D gene is named only where the DNA matches it firmly. Part of the rows lack a size; the others show once, few, many or a class for expanded clones.

16,TRBJ2-7,NA,TRBV18,TRBD1,TGTGCCAGCTCACAACTCCCGGGACAGGGGGTTTCCGGGCAGTACTTC,CASSQLPGQGVSGQYF
15,TRBJ1-1,NA,TRBV6-1,NA,TGTGCCAGCACCACGGGGGGATCCCCCGGCACTGAAGCTTTCTTT,CASTTGGSPGTEAFF
15,TRBJ2-3,once,TRBV19,NA,TGTGCCAGTACCGCTAGCCAGGGAGGCTCAGATACGCAGTATTTT,CASTASQGGSDTQYF
13,TRBJ2-2,NA,TRBV6-1,NA,TGTGCCACCAGACTTTCAAACACCGGGGAGCTGTTTTTT,CATRLSNTGELFF
14,TRBJ2-7,NA,TRBV6-5,NA,TGTGCCAGCAGTCGGACGGGGAACTCCTACGAGCAGTACTTC,CASSRTGNSYEQYF
13,TRBJ2-5,NA,TRBV2,NA,TGTGCCACCTCGAGTGGGAGGCAAGAGACCCAGTACTTC,CATSSGRQETQYF
15,TRBJ2-2,NA,TRBV10-2,TRBD2,TGCGCCAGCAGTGAGAACCTTGGACTAGCTGGGGAGCTGTTTTTT,CASSENLGLAGELFF
16,TRBJ2-6,few,TRBV4-2,NA,TGTGCCAGCAGCCAAGATGGGCAGACTGGGGCCAACGTCCTGACTTTC,CASSQDGQTGANVLTF
16,TRBJ1-1,NA,TRBV7-3,NA,TGTGCCAGCAGCTTAAGATACCTGGGATCCATCACTGAAGCTTTCTTT,CASSLRYLGSITEAFF
11,TRBJ2-7,NA,TRBV21-1,NA,TGTGCCAGCAGCAATGTGCTCGAGCAGTACTTC,CASSNVLEQYF
16,TRBJ2-2,NA,TRBV9,NA,TGTGCCAGCAGCGCAGTGAGGCAGGGGAACACCGGGGAGCTGTTTTTT,CASSAVRQGNTGELFF
14,TRBJ2-1,NA,TRBV7-2,NA,TGTGCCAGCAGCTCCAACTCAAACTACAATGAGCAGTTCTTC,CASSSNSNYNEQFF
14,TRBJ2-7,NA,TRBV5-1,NA,TGCGCCAGCAGCTTGGTAGGACCGGCCTCCGAGCAGTACTTC,CASSLVGPASEQYF
15,TRBJ2-1,once,TRBV7-9,NA,TGTGCCAGCAGCCTGGGGACTTTGAAGGACAATGAGCAGTTCTTC,CASSLGTLKDNEQFF
15,TRBJ2-7,NA,TRBV30,TRBD1,TGTGCCTGGAGTGTAGGGACAGGGGGCCTAGACGAGCAGTACTTC,CAWSVGTGGLDEQYF
16,TRBJ1-6,NA,TRBV30,NA,TGTGCCTGGAGTGGTAGGGATTCAACCTATAATTCACCCCTCCACTTT,CAWSGRDSTYNSPLHF
11,TRBJ2-7,NA,TRBV30,NA,TGTGCCTGGAGTCCCGGGGGCGAGCAGTACTTC,CAWSPGGEQYF
14,TRBJ1-2,NA,TRBV27,TRBD1,TGTGCCAGCAGTCCCCGTGGACAGGGCGGCGGCTACACCTTC,CASSPRGQGGGYTF
13,TRBJ2-2,few,TRBV6-5,NA,TGTGCCAGCACGCTGGGGTTCCCCGGGGAGCTGTTTTTT,CASTLGFPGELFF
16,TRBJ2-3,NA,TRBV7-9,NA,TGTGCCAGCAGCTTAGGAGGAGGAGGAAATGGTGATACGCAGTATTTT,CASSLGGGGNGDTQYF
18,TRBJ2-6,NA,TRBV18,NA,TGTGCCAGCTCACCATCAATACCTAGTTTCTCTGGGGCCAACGTCCTGACTTTC,CASSPSIPSFSGANVLTF
16,TRBJ2-4,NA,TRBV6-5,NA,TGTGCCAGCAGTTACCGGTCCCCCGACGGAGGGAACATTCAGTACTTC,CASSYRSPDGGNIQYF
14,TRBJ2-1,NA,TRBV11-2,TRBD2,TGTGCCAGCAGTTTCGGGAGGCAATACAATGAGCAGTTCTTC,CASSFGRQYNEQFF
14,TRBJ2-5,few,TRBV21-1,NA,TGTGCCAGCATACAGGGAGGGGTGGTGGAGACCCAGTACTTC,CASIQGGVVETQYF
13,TRBJ2-7,NA,TRBV10-2,NA,TGCGCCAGCAGTGAGTGGCGGGAAACCGAGCAGTACTTC,CASSEWRETEQYF